This T cell receptor (beta chain) was recovered during a study of blood T cell repertoires in COVID-19. Study context: Italy, Spain and the United States were the sources of the convalescent and acute COVID-19 samples.

V was clipped by 6 bases and J by 5 bases; unmatched bases: 14. In germline, CDR1 is MDHEN, CDR2 SYDVKM. The CDR3 has 17 residues. Per the original methods: Reference gene primer amplification in the assay estimated nucleated cell counts. TCRdb keeps only in-frame clones here, not all; method: immunoSEQ multiplex PCR. V, J and clone size are taken as reported in that table, and D and trimming were inferred from the DNA itself. The data hold 200,000 or so clones, with about nine tenths observed a single time. What was sequenced was peripheral blood. The rearrangement links TRBV28 to TRBJ2-1, with 9 bases that match TRBD2. This TCR came from a woman aged 55-70 years with acute or convalescent COVID-19. CDR3 protein: CASSLLTVREGNNEQFF. The CDR3 DNA sequence: TGTGCCAGCAGCCTCCTGACTGTGCGGGAGGGCAACAATGAGCAGTTCTTC.